The source of this T cell receptor beta chain is a study of blood T cell repertoires in COVID-19. Turning to the study itself: Samples representing acute and convalescent COVID-19 were sourced from the United States, Italy and Spain.

About this clone: This sample includes further DNA sequences coding for the same CDR3.

With V trimmed by 5 bases and J by 3 bases, 4 bases remained unmatched. The CDR3 has 13 amino acids. Clones were read by immunoSEQ multiplex PCR, and TCRdb kept only the in-frame ones, dropping some. This repertoire shows about 270,000 clones, approximately 90% found once; its top ten account for 2% to 2.5%. This receptor was taken from a woman between 40 and 50 years old with acute COVID-19. The V and J genes are TRBV12-3 or TRBV12-4 and TRBJ2-7, with 7 bases aligning to TRBD1. The sequencing sample was made of PBMCs or T cells enriched from blood (not recorded which). CDR3 nucleotide sequence: TGTGCCAGCAGTCTCAGACAGGGCTACGAGCAGTACTTC. Translation gives CASSLRQGYEQYF.